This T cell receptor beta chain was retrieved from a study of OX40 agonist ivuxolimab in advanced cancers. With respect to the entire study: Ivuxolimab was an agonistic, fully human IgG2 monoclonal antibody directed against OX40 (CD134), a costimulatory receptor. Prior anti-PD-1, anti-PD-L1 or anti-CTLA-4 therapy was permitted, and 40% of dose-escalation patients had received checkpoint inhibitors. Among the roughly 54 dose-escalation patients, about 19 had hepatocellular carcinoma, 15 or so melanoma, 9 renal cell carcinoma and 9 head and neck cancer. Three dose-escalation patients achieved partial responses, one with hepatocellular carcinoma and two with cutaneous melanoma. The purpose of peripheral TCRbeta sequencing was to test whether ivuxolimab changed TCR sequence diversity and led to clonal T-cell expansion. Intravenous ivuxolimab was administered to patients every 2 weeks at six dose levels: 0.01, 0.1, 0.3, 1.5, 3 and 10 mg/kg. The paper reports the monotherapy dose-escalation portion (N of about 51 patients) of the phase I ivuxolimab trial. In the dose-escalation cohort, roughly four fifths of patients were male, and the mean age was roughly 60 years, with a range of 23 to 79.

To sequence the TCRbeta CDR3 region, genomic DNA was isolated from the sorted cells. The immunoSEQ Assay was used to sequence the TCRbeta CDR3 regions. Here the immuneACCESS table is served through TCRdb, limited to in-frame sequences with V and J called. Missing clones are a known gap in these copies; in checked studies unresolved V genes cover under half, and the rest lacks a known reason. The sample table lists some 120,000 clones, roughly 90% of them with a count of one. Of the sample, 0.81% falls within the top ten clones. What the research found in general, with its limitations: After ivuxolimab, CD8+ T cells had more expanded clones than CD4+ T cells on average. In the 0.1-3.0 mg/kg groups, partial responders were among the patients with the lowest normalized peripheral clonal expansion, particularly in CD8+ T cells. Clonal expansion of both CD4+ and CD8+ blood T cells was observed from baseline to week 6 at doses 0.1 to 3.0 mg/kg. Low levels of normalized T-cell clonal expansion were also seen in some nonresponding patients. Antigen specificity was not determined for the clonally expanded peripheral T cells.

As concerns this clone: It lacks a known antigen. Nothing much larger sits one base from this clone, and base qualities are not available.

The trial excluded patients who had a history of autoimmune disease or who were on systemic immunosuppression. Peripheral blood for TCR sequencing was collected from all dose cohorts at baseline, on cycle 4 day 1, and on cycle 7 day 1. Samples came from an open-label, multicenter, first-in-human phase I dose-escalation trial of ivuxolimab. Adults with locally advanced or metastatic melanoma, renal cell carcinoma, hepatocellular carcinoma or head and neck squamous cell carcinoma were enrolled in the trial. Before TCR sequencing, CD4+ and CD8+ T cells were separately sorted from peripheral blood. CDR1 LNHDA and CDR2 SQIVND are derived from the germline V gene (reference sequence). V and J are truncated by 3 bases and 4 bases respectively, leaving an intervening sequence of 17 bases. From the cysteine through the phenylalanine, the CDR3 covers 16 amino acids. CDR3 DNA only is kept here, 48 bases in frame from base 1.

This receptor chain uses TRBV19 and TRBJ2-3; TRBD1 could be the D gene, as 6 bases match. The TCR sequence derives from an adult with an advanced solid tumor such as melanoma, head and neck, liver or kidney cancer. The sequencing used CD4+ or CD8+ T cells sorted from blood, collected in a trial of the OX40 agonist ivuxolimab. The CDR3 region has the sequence CASSMGAVGVADTQYF. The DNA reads TGTGCCAGTAGTATGGGGGCTGTTGGTGTGGCAGATACGCAGTATTTT.